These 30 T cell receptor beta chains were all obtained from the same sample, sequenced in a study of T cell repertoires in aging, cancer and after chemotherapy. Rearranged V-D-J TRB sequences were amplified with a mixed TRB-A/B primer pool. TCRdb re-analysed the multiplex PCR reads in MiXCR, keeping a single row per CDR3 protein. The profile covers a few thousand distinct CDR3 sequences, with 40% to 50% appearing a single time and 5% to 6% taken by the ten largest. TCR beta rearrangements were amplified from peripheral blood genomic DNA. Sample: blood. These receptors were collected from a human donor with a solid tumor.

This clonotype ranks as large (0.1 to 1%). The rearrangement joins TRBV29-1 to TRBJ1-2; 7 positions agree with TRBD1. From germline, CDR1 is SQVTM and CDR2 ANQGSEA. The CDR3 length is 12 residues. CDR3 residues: CSAGQEGRGYTF. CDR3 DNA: TGCAGTGCCGGACAGGAGGGCCGGGGCTACACCTTC.

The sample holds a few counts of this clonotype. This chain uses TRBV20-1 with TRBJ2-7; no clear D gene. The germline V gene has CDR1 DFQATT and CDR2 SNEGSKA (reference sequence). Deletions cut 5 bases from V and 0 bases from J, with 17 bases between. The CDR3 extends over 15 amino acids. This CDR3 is CSALRPRLSSYEQYF. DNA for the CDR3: TGCAGTGCTCTGCGACCCAGGTTGAGCTCCTACGAGCAGTACTTC.

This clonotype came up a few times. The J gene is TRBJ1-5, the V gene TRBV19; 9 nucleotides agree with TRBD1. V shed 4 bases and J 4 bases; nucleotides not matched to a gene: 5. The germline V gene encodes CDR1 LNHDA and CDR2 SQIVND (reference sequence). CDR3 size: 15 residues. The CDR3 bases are TGTGCCAGTAGTACGGACAGGGGCCGAAATCAGCCCCAGCATTTT. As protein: CASSTDRGRNQPQHF.

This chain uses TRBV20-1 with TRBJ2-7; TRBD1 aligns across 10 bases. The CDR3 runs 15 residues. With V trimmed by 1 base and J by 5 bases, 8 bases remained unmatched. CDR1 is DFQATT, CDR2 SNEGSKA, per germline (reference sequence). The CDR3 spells CSARVNRDRGNEQYF. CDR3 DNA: TGCAGTGCTAGAGTTAACCGGGACAGGGGCAACGAGCAGTACTTC.

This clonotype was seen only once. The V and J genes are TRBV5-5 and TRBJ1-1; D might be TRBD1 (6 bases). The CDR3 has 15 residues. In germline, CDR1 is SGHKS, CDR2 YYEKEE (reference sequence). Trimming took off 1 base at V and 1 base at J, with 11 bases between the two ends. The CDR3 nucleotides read TGTGCCAGCAGCTTGAATGCAGGGGCGAACACTGAAGCTTTCTTT. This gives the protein CASSLNAGANTEAFF.

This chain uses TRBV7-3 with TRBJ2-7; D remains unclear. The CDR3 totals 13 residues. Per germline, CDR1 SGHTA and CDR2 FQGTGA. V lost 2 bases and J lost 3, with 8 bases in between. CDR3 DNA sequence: TGTGCCAGCAGCTTAGGCCCGGGCTACGAGCAGTACTTC. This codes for CASSLGPGYEQYF.

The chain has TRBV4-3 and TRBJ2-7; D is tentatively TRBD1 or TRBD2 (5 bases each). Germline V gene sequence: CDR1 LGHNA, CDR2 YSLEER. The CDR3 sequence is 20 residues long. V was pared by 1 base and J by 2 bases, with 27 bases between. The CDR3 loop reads CASSQVGAGPEALLTYEQYF. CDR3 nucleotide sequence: TGCGCCAGCAGCCAAGTTGGGGCGGGCCCGGAGGCACTCCTTACCTACGAGCAGTACTTC.

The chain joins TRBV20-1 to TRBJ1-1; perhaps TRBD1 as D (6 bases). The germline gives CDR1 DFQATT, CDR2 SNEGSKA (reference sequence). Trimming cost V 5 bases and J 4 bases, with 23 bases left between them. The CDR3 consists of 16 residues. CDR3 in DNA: TGCAGTGCTGGGGGGCCAAAGGCCCAAGGGAGCACTGAAGCTTTCTTT. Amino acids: CSAGGPKAQGSTEAFF.

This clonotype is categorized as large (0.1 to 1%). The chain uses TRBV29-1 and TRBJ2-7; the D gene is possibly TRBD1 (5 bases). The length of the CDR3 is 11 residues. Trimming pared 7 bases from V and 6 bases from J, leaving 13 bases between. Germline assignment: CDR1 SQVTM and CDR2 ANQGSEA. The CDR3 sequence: CSALVGLEQYF. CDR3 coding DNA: TGCAGCGCCCTGGTGGGGCTCGAGCAGTACTTC.

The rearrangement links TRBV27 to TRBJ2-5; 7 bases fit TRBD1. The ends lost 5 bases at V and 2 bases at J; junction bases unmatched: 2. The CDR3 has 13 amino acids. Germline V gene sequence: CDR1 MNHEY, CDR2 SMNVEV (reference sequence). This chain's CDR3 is CASSHRGQETQYF. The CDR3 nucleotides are TGTGCCAGCAGTCACAGGGGTCAAGAGACCCAGTACTTC.

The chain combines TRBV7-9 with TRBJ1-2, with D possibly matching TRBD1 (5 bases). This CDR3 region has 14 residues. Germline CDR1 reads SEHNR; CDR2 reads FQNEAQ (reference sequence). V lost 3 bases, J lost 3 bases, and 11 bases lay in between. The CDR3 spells CASSFEGPDYGYTF. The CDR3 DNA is TGTGCCAGCAGCTTCGAGGGGCCCGACTATGGCTACACCTTC.

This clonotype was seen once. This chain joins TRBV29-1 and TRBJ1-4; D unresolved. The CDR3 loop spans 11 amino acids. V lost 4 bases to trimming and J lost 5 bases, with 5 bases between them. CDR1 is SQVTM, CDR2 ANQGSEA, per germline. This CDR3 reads CSVALNEKLFF. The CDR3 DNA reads TGCAGCGTTGCGCTGAATGAAAAACTGTTTTTT.

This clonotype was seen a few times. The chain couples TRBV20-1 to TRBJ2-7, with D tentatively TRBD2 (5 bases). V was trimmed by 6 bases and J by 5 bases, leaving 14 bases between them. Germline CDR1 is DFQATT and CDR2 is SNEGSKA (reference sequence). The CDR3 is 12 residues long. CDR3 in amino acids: CSALRRVHEQYF. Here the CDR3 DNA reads TGCAGTGCCCTCAGGCGGGTCCACGAGCAGTACTTC.

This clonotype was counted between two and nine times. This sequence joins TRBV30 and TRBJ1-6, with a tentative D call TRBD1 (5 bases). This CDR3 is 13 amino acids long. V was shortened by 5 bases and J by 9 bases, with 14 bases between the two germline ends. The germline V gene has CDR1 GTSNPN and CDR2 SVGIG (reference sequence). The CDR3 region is CAWVDKRSSPLHF. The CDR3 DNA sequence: TGTGCCTGGGTGGACAAAAGAAGTTCACCCCTCCACTTT.

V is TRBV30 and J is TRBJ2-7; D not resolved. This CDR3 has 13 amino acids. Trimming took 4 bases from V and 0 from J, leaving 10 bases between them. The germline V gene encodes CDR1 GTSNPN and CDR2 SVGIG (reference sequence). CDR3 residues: CAWMRLYSYEQYF. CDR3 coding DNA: TGTGCCTGGATGAGACTGTACTCCTACGAGCAGTACTTC. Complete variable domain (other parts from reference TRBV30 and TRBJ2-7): SQTIHQWPATLVQPVGSPLSLECTVEGTSNPNLYWYRQAAGRGLQLLFYSVGIGQISSEVPQNLSASRPQDRQFILSSKKLLLSDSGFYLCAWMRLYSYEQYFGPGTRLTVT.

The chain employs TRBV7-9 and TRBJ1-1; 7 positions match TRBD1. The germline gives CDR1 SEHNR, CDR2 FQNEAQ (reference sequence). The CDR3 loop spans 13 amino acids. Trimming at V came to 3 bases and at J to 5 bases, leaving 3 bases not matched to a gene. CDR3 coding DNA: TGTGCCAGCAGCTTTAAACAGGGGACTGAAGCTTTCTTT. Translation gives CASSFKQGTEAFF.

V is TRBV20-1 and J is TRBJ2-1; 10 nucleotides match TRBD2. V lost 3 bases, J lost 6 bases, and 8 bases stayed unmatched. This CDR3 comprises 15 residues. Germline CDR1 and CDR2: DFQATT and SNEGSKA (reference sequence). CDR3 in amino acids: CSASPTSGASNEQFF. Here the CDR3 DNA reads TGCAGTGCTAGCCCCACTAGCGGGGCCAGCAATGAGCAGTTCTTC.

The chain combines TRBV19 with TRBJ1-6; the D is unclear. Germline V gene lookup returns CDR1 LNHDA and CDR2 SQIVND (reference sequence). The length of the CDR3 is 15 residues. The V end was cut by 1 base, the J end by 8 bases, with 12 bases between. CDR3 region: CASSIVGVRHSPLHF. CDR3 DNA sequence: TGTGCCAGTAGTATAGTTGGCGTCCGCCATTCACCCCTCCACTTT.

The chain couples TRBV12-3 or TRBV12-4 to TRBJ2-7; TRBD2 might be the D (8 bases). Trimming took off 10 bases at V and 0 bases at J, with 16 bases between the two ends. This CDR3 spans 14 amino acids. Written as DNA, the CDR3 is TGTGCCATCAGGGGGAGCGGGAGCTCCTACGAGCAGTACTTC. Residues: CAIRGSGSSYEQYF.

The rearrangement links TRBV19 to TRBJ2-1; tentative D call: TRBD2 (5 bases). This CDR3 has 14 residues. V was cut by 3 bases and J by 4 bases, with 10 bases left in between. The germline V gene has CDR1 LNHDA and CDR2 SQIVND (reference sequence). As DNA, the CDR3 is TGTGCCAGTAGTATCGCTAGCAGGTACAATGAGCAGTTCTTC. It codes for CASSIASRYNEQFF.

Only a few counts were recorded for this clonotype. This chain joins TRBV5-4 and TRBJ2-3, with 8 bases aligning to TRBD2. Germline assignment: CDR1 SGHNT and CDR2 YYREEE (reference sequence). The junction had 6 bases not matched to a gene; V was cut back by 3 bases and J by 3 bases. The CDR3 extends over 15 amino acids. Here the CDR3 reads CASSSERGRTDTQYF. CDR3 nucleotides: TGTGCCAGCAGCTCGGAGCGGGGGAGGACAGATACGCAGTATTTT.

The chain's CDR3 is CSARVDSPLHF. The CDR3 coding sequence is TGCAGTGCTAGAGTCGATTCACCCCTCCACTTT. The gene calls are TRBV20-1 and TRBJ1-6; D is uncertain. The CDR3 consists of 11 residues. The germline V gene encodes CDR1 DFQATT and CDR2 SNEGSKA (reference sequence). Trimming removed 1 base from V and 8 bases from J, with 3 bases in between.

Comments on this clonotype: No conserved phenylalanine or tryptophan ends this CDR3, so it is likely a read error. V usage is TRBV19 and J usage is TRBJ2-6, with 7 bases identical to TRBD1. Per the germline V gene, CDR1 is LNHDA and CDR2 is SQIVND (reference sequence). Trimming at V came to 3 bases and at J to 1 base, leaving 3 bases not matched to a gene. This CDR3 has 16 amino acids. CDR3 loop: CASSITGASGANVLTL. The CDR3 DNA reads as TGTGCCAGTAGTATTACAGGGGCGTCTGGGGCCAACGTCCTGACTTTA.

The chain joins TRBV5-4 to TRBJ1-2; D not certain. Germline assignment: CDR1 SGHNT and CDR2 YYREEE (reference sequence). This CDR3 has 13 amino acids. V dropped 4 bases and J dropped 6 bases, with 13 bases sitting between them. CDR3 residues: CASSPDSKHGYTF. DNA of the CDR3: TGTGCCAGCAGCCCTGACTCCAAACATGGCTACACCTTC.

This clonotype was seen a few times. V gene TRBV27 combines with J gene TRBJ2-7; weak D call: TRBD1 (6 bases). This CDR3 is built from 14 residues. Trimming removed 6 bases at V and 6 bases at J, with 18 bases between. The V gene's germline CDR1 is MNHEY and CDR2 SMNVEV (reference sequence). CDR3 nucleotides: TGTGCCAGCAGCTCCGGGACAAGGAGAGGCGAGCAGTACTTC. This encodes CASSSGTRRGEQYF.

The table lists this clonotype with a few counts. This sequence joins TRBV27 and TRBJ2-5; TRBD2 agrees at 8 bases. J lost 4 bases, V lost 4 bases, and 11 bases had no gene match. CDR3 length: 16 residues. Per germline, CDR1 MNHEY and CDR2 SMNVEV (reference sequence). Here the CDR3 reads CASSSRGGGRVETQYF. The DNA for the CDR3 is TGTGCCAGCAGTTCACGGGGGGGCGGGAGAGTAGAGACCCAGTACTTC.

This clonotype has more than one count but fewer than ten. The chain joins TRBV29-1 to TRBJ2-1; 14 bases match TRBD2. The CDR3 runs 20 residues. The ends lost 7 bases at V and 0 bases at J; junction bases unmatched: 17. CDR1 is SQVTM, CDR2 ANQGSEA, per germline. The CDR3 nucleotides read TGCAGCGCCCCGGTACAGGGACTAGCGGGAGCGACGAGCTCCTACAATGAGCAGTTCTTC. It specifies CSAPVQGLAGATSSYNEQFF.

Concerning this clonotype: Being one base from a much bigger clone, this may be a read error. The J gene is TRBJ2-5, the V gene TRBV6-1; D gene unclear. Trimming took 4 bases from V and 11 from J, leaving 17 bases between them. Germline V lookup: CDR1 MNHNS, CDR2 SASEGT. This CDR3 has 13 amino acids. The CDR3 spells CASSGGVHNEQYF. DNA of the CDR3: TGTGCCAGCAGTGGTGGAGTCCACAATGAGCAGTACTTC.

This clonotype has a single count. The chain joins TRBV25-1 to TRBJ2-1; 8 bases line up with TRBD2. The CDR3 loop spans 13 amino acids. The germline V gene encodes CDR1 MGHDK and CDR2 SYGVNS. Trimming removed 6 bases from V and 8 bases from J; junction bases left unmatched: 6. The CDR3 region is CASSGGARDEQFF. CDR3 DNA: TGTGCCAGCAGCGGGGGGGCTCGGGATGAGCAGTTCTTC.

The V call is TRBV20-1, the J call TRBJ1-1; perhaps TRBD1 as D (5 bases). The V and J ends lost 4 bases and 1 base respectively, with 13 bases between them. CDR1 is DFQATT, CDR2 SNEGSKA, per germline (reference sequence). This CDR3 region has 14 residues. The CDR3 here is CSATGGTSNTEAFF. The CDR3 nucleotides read TGCAGTGCTACCGGCGGGACTTCGAACACTGAAGCTTTCTTT.